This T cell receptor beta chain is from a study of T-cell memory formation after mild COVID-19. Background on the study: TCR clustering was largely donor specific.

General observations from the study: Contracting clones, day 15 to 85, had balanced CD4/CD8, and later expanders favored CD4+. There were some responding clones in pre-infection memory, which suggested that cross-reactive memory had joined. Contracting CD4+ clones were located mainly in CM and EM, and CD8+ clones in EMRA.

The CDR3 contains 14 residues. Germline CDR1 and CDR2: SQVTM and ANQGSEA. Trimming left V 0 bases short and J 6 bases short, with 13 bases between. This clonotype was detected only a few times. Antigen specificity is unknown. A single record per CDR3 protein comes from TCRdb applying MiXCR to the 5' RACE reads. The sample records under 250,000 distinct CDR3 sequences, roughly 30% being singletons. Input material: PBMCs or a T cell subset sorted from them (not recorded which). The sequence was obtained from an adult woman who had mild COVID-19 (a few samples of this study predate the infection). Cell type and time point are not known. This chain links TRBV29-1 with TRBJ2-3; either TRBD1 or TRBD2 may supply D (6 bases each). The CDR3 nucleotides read TGCAGCGTTGAAGATCGACAGGAGGGGGATACGCAGTATTTT. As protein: CSVEDRQEGDTQYF.